This record concerns one T cell receptor beta chain sequence. There are 17 residues in the CDR3. CDR1 and CDR2 from the germline V gene are MNHEY and SMNVEV (reference sequence). V was pared by 2 bases and J by 2 bases, with 18 bases between. This specimen comes from a study of blood T cell repertoires in COVID-19. Residents of under 25 US areas, aged about 18 to 95 years, made up the participants. Cohorts were based on clinical histories the participants reported. Authors' processing steps: Reference gene primer amplification yielded estimated nucleated cell counts. Assay used: immunoSEQ multiplex PCR; TCRdb lists only in-frame clones, some missing. V and J calls and clone size are copied from that table; D and trimming were computed from the DNA. The sample records around 300,000 clones, less than 90% being singletons.

The gene calls are TRBV27 and TRBJ1-1; D call uncertain. The TCR comes from a woman aged 50 to 60 who had recovered from COVID-19. The sample taken for sequencing was PBMCs or T cells enriched from blood (not recorded which). The CDR3 coding sequence is TGTGCCAGCAGTTTAGCCGGGAGGCGCGGGGAAAACACTGAAGCTTTCTTT. Residues: CASSLAGRRGENTEAFF.